A single sample is the source of the 17 T cell receptor beta chains below, sequenced in a study of blood T cell repertoires in COVID-19. Assay: immunoSEQ multiplex PCR; the TCRdb copy retains only in-frame clones and omits some. The table has about 34,000 clones, around 73% seen once. Sequenced material: peripheral blood. The origin of the receptors is a woman aged 60-70 years with acute or convalescent COVID-19.

This clone turned up a few times. The chain joins TRBV2 to TRBJ2-2, with unresolved D. Trimming left V 8 bases short and J 3 bases short, with 7 bases between. The CDR3 is made up of 12 amino acids. CDR1 is SNHLY, CDR2 FYNNEI, per germline. This CDR3 is CASVQDTGELFF. For the CDR3, the DNA is TGTGCCAGCGTTCAGGACACCGGGGAGCTGTTTTTT.

V is TRBV19 and J is TRBJ2-6; weak D call: TRBD2 (6 bases). Germline V gives CDR1 LNHDA, CDR2 SQIVND (reference sequence). V lost 5 bases, J lost 0 bases, and 14 bases lay in between. The CDR3 is 17 residues long. In DNA, the CDR3 is TGTGCCAGTAGTGCTGAGGACTACTACTCTGGGGCCAACGTCCTGACTTTC. The encoded protein is CASSAEDYYSGANVLTF.

The rearrangement uses TRBV12-3 or TRBV12-4 and TRBJ2-3, with D perhaps matching TRBD1 (6 bases). The CDR3 covers 13 residues. Between the trimmed V and J ends, which lost 6 bases and 6 bases, there was a span of 13 bases. The CDR3 protein is CASSINRADTQYF. The CDR3 coding sequence is TGTGCCAGCAGCATTAACAGGGCGGATACGCAGTATTTT.

The CDR3 region is CASSLTRTLDTQYF. The CDR3 DNA sequence: TGTGCCAGCAGCTTAACTAGGACTTTGGATACGCAGTATTTT. The genes are TRBV7-2 and TRBJ2-3; D is perhaps TRBD2 (5 bases). The CDR3 loop spans 14 amino acids. In germline, CDR1 is SGHTA, CDR2 FQGNSA. V shed 2 bases and J shed 6 bases, with 12 bases lying between them.

This sequence joins TRBV10-2 and TRBJ2-3, with D possibly TRBD2 on 7 matching bases. Germline values: CDR1 WSHSY, CDR2 SAAADI. This CDR3 contains 17 residues. V shed 10 bases and J shed 5 bases, with 28 bases lying between them. CDR3 DNA sequence: TGCGCCACCTCATCGACCCCGGGGGGCTTCATCGTAGATACGCAGTATTTT. This codes for CATSSTPGGFIVDTQYF.

This chain uses TRBV6-1 with TRBJ1-3; 7 nucleotides agree with TRBD1. The CDR3 length is 16 residues. Germline CDR1 is MNHNS and CDR2 is SASEGT. V lost 2 bases, J lost 0 bases, and 4 bases stayed unmatched. CDR3 coding DNA: TGTGCCAGCAGTGAATCGGGGACAGTCTCTGGAAACACCATATATTTT. The encoded protein is CASSESGTVSGNTIYF.

The V call is TRBV25-1, the J call TRBJ2-2; a weak D match, TRBD1 (5 bases). The ends were cut back, 3 bases at V and 5 bases at J, with 13 bases in the middle. This CDR3 is 15 amino acids long. CDR1 and CDR2 from the germline V gene are MGHDK and SYGVNS. CDR3 amino acids: CASSEGRAQTGELFF. CDR3 nucleotide sequence: TGTGCCAGCAGTGAGGGCAGGGCTCAGACCGGGGAGCTGTTTTTT.

This chain uses TRBV19 with TRBJ1-1, with D perhaps matching TRBD1 (6 bases). This CDR3 region has 14 residues. CDR1 is LNHDA, CDR2 SQIVND, per germline (reference sequence). Trimming stripped 7 bases from V and 2 bases from J, with 14 bases between. The CDR3 sequence: CASNWDTPNTEAFF. As DNA, the CDR3 is TGTGCCAGTAACTGGGACACCCCAAACACTGAAGCTTTCTTT. Looking up the rest from reference TRBV19 and TRBJ1-1 gives the full variable domain: DGGITQSPKYLFRKEGQNVTLSCEQNLNHDAMYWYRQDPGQGLRLIYYSQIVNDFQKGDIAEGYSVSREKKESFPLTVTSAQKNPTAFYLCASNWDTPNTEAFFGQGTRLTVV.

The sample holds one count of this clone. V usage is TRBV29-1 and J usage is TRBJ1-2; 8 nucleotides align to TRBD1. Germline V CDR1 and CDR2: SQVTM, ANQGSEA. After removal of 7 bases from V and 11 bases from J, the junction contained 12 bases not matched to a gene. The CDR3 contains 12 residues. The CDR3 here is CSGLIRQGRYTF. The CDR3, as DNA: TGCAGCGGACTGATCAGACAGGGGCGGTACACCTTC.

This clone was counted a few times. The chain carries TRBV7-8 and TRBJ1-5; 11 bases match TRBD1. The germline CDR1 and CDR2 sequences are SGHVS and FQNEAQ. The CDR3 contains 14 residues. Losses at the gene ends were 5 bases for V and 6 bases for J; bases not matched to a gene: 3. The CDR3 nucleotides read TGTGCCAGCAGCCCCGGGACAGGGGGTCAGCCCCAGCATTTT. The encoded protein is CASSPGTGGQPQHF.

The genes are TRBV20-1 and TRBJ2-7; TRBD2 aligns across 7 bases. There are 11 residues in the CDR3. From germline, CDR1 is DFQATT and CDR2 SNEGSKA (reference sequence). V gave up 5 bases and J gave up 4 bases; unmatched junction bases: 2. CDR3 region: CSAWRGYEQYF. The CDR3 bases are TGCAGTGCTTGGCGGGGGTACGAGCAGTACTTC.

This clone was observed a few times. The V call is TRBV4-2, the J call TRBJ1-2; 8 nucleotides line up with TRBD1. This CDR3 is built from 15 residues. J was trimmed by 7 bases and V by 0 bases; bases with no gene match: 7. CDR1 and CDR2 (germline): LGHNA, YNFKEQ. The chain's CDR3 is CASSQDGRGRSGYTF. The CDR3 DNA follows: TGTGCCAGCAGCCAAGATGGCAGGGGGCGGAGTGGCTACACCTTC.

The V and J genes are TRBV24-1 and TRBJ1-1, with D possibly being TRBD1 (5 bases). In germline, CDR1 is KGHDR, CDR2 SFDVKD. The CDR3 contains 12 residues. Trimming removed 4 bases from V and 11 bases from J, with 13 bases in between. In DNA form, the CDR3 reads TGTGCCACCAGTGAAACAACAGGACGCGCTTTCTTT. The encoded protein is CATSETTGRAFF.

This clone showed up just once. V and J are TRBV10-3 and TRBJ2-2; TRBD2 aligns across 7 bases. Germline CDR1 and CDR2: ENHRY and SYGVKD. This CDR3 comprises 16 residues. The V gene end was trimmed by 10 bases and the J gene end by 1 base; junction bases not matched to a gene: 12. CDR3 residues: CATTNPSGLNTGELFF. The CDR3 region has the DNA TGTGCCACCACCAACCCTAGCGGACTGAACACCGGGGAGCTGTTTTTT.

The chain has TRBV5-1 and TRBJ2-2, with D tentatively TRBD2 (7 bases). V was shortened by 3 bases and J by 3 bases, with 15 bases between the two germline ends. The CDR3 totals 16 residues. CDR1 is SGHRS, CDR2 YFSETQ, per germline. In DNA form, the CDR3 reads TGCGCCAGCAGCTCTCGGGGGGCGCGCGACACCGGGGAGCTGTTTTTT. Translated: CASSSRGARDTGELFF.

V and J are TRBV2 and TRBJ2-7, with D perhaps TRBD2 (7 bases). CDR1 and CDR2 from the germline V gene are SNHLY and FYNNEI. Trimming shortened V by 7 bases and J by 1 base, and 17 bases separated the two germline ends. The CDR3 has 15 residues. The CDR3 region is CASKGLEGGSYEQYF. In nucleotides, the CDR3 is TGTGCCAGCAAGGGCTTGGAGGGGGGGTCCTACGAGCAGTACTTC.

The chain couples TRBV11-2 to TRBJ2-1, with TRBD2 matching 12 bases. Germline V lookup: CDR1 SGHAT, CDR2 FQNNGV. The V gene end was trimmed by 4 bases and the J gene end by 9 bases; junction bases not matched to a gene: 10. This CDR3 comprises 16 residues. DNA of the CDR3: TGTGCCAGCAGCTGGGAGGCTAGCGGGGGGGCCGGTGAGCAGTTCTTC. It encodes CASSWEASGGAGEQFF. Full variable domain (rest looked up from reference TRBV11-2 and TRBJ2-1): EAGVAQSPRYKIIEKRQSVAFWCNPISGHATLYWYQQILGQGPKLLIQFQNNGVVDDSQLPKDRFSAERLKGVDSTLKIQPAKLEDSAVYLCASSWEASGGAGEQFFGPGTRLTVL.